This T cell receptor beta chain was retrieved from a study of T-cell reconstitution after alpha-beta-depleted transplantation in children (dated by TCRdb to the mid-2010s). General notes on the study: T-cell immune reconstitution after TCRalphabeta/CD19-depleted allogeneic hematopoietic cell transplantation in children was quantitatively tracked in the study by means of TCR repertoire profiling.

The treatment or condition label here, explained by the study, means: allogeneic hematopoietic cell transplantation with graft depleted of TCRalphabeta T cells and CD19 B cells. The children who served as transplant recipients had been given grafts of TCRalphabeta/CD19-depleted allogeneic hematopoietic cells. As regards this clonotype: The specificity of this receptor is unknown. Base qualities are not provided; no much larger clone lies one nucleotide away.

The receptor library was made with PCR. The instrument given in TCRdb is Illumina HiSeq 2500. TCR library preparation used molecular barcoding, with unique molecular identifiers applied to normalize quantification of the TCRbeta repertoire. TCRdb ran its own pipeline on the public reads, namely fastp trimming at Q25 and MiXCR clone calling, and kept in-frame beta chains. Each entry is one CDR3 protein sequence, shown with its most common DNA and genes. The sample yields about 460,000 distinct CDR3 sequences; about 10% were counted once. The ten largest clones take up roughly 15% of the sample. V is clipped by 0 bases and J by 3 bases, and the sequence between their germline boundaries is 13 bases long. Including the terminal cysteine and phenylalanine, the CDR3 comprises 16 residues. Only the CDR3 part of the read is kept: 48 bases, read in frame from the first base. From the germline V gene, CDR1 is SGDLS and CDR2 is YYNGEE.

Results and caveats for the whole study, not just this receptor: The apparently early recovery of alphabetaT-cell counts about two months after transplant reportedly depended on only several hundred rapidly expanded clones that came from non-depleted graft cells. The frequencies of hyperexpanded clones fell over the following months, and after one year, T-cell counts and TCRbeta diversity were mostly attributed to newly produced T cells. In some patients, high TCRbeta diversity at day 60 was attributed to recipient T cells and intrathymic progenitors that had survived conditioning.

The receptor was derived from a female patient between 2 and 15 years old who had a stem cell transplant for aplastic anemia, so the T cells may come from the graft donor. The sample in question was PBMCs, mostly from graft donor cells, obtained 180 days after TCRalphabeta/CD19-depleted stem cell transplant. The chain is encoded by TRBV9 joined to TRBJ2-1, with the D gene not clear enough to name. The CDR3 here reads CASSVEGKTIYNEQFF. The DNA is TGTGCCAGCAGCGTAGAAGGTAAGACAATCTACAATGAGCAGTTCTTC.